Each of the 27 T cell receptor beta chains below was sequenced from the same sample in a study of T cells in localized non-small cell lung cancer. Clones were sequenced by immunoSEQ multiplex PCR, and TCRdb holds only the in-frame ones, with some missing. The data contain about 2,500 clones, about 40% of them singletons. This material consisted of normal lung tissue next to the tumor, taken before any cancer treatment. The receptors were gathered from a man aged 40 to 69 with stage II lung adenocarcinoma.

The rearrangement joins TRBV19 to TRBJ2-3; 8 nucleotides align to TRBD2. The J segment lost 2 bases and the V segment lost 4 bases, leaving 8 bases of the junction unmatched. The CDR3 loop spans 16 amino acids. In germline, CDR1 is LNHDA, CDR2 SQIVND (reference sequence). Written as DNA, the CDR3 is TGTGCCAGTAGTAAAGGTAGCGGGACCTCCACAGATACGCAGTATTTT. The encoded protein is CASSKGSGTSTDTQYF.

CDR3 sequence reads: CASSQASMNTEAFF. The CDR3 bases are TGCGCCAGCAGCCAAGCATCGATGAACACTGAAGCTTTCTTT. V and J are TRBV4-1 and TRBJ1-1; D gene unclear. Germline CDR1 reads MGHRA; CDR2 reads YSYEKL. The CDR3 contains 14 residues. Trimming cost V 1 base and J 0 bases, with 6 bases left between them.

This clone has more than one count but fewer than ten. One end of the junction does not line up with germline, which may come from a read error. For the CDR3, the DNA is TGTGCCAGCAGTCTCGGGGCCTCCTACGAGCAGTATTTC. This translates into CASSLGASYEQYF. The V call is TRBV28, the J call TRBJ2-7; D may correspond to TRBD1 or TRBD2 (5 bases each). Germline V gene data show CDR1 as MDHEN and CDR2 as SYDVKM. This CDR3 is built from 13 residues.

The chain recombines TRBV6-4 with TRBJ2-1; D might be TRBD1 (6 bases). CDR1 is MRHNA and CDR2 is SNTAGT in the germline V gene. The CDR3 length is 13 residues. V lost 6 bases to trimming and J lost 2 bases, with 8 bases between them. This CDR3 reads CASRQGTYNEQFF. The CDR3 nucleotides read TGTGCCAGCAGGCAGGGGACCTACAATGAGCAGTTCTTC.

The V call is TRBV19, the J call TRBJ2-6; D might be TRBD1 (5 bases). V was pared by 0 bases and J by 10 bases, with 13 bases between. The germline V gene has CDR1 LNHDA and CDR2 SQIVND (reference sequence). The CDR3 is 15 amino acids. The DNA for the CDR3 is TGTGCCAGTAGTATAGACAGGTACAGGACAAACGTCCTGACTTTC. This encodes CASSIDRYRTNVLTF.

The chain has TRBV19 and TRBJ2-3; possible D gene TRBD1, 6 bases. V was pared by 8 bases and J by 5 bases, with 20 bases between. CDR3 length: 15 residues. CDR1 and CDR2 from the germline V gene are LNHDA and SQIVND (reference sequence). The CDR3 loop reads CASARGGAALDTQYF. For the CDR3, the DNA is TGTGCCAGTGCCCGAGGGGGAGCGGCCTTAGATACGCAGTATTTT.

This clone appeared a few times. This sequence joins TRBV11-1 and TRBJ2-2; 8 positions match TRBD1. The germline gives CDR1 SGHAT, CDR2 FQDESV (reference sequence). The junction had 15 bases not matched to a gene; V was cut back by 3 bases and J by 6 bases. The CDR3 contains 18 residues. CDR3 nucleotides: TGTGCCAGCAGCTTGGGCGGGGCCAGGGGGCTATCGGCCGGGGAGCTGTTTTTT. This gives the protein CASSLGGARGLSAGELFF.

On this clone: A read error may produce the germline difference seen at one junction end. This chain joins TRBV25-1 and TRBJ1-1; a possible D gene is TRBD1 (6 bases). From germline, CDR1 is MGHDK and CDR2 SYGVNS. The CDR3 has 15 residues. The CDR3 DNA is TGTGCCAACAGTGAATCGGACAGTGGGAACACTGAAGCTTTCTTT. Translated: CANSESDSGNTEAFF.

The chain links TRBV11-3 to TRBJ1-6; D is unclear. Germline loops: CDR1 SGHNT, CDR2 YENEEA. Trimming took off 5 bases at V and 14 bases at J, with 22 bases between the two ends. The length of the CDR3 is 15 residues. For the CDR3, the DNA is TGTGCCAGCAGCCCCCGAGGGAGGAAGGGCTCGACCCTCCACTTT. Its translation: CASSPRGRKGSTLHF.

CDR3 bases: TGTGCCTGGAGCGACGGGGACTATCAGCCCCAGCATTTT. Amino acid sequence: CAWSDGDYQPQHF. The chain recombines TRBV30 with TRBJ1-5; a possible D gene is TRBD1 (5 bases). Deletions cut 3 bases from V and 5 bases from J, with 11 bases between. This CDR3 spans 13 amino acids. CDR1 is GTSNPN, CDR2 SVGIG, per germline (reference sequence).

Worth noting for this clone: The junction does not match germline at one end; this may be a read error. The chain employs TRBV11-3 and TRBJ2-7; the match to TRBD2 covers 12 bases. The CDR3 is 17 amino acids. CDR1 SGHNT and CDR2 YENEEA come from the germline V gene. CDR3 sequence (DNA): TGTGCCAGCAGTCCCGGGACTAGCGGGCCCAGCTCCTACGAACAGTACTTC. This codes for CASSPGTSGPSSYEQYF.

This clone is judged large. The genes are TRBV9 and TRBJ2-7; a weak D match, TRBD2 (6 bases). CDR3 size: 16 residues. The germline V gene encodes CDR1 SGDLS and CDR2 YYNGEE. V lost 4 bases and J lost 0, with 17 bases in between. This chain's CDR3 is CASSPLMGGASYEQYF. Here the CDR3 DNA reads TGTGCCAGCAGCCCGCTGATGGGCGGGGCCTCCTACGAGCAGTACTTC.

The chain joins TRBV25-1 to TRBJ1-1; D gene ambiguous. This CDR3 is 13 amino acids long. Germline assignment: CDR1 MGHDK and CDR2 SYGVNS. V lost 7 bases to trimming and J lost 1 base, with 10 bases between them. The CDR3 nucleotides read TGTGCCAGCACTCCGAACAGGAACACTGAAGCTTTCTTT. This sequence encodes CASTPNRNTEAFF.

The chain uses TRBV2 and TRBJ2-2, with D possibly being TRBD1 (5 bases). Trimming cost V 2 bases and J 7 bases, with 11 bases left between them. Germline CDR1 SNHLY, CDR2 FYNNEI. This CDR3 contains 14 residues. The CDR3 DNA follows: TGTGCCAGCAGTGAACTAAGGGGTTACGGGGAGCTGTTTTTT. It translates to CASSELRGYGELFF.

The J gene is TRBJ2-3, the V gene TRBV18; D call uncertain. Trimming took off 3 bases at V and 1 base at J, with 2 bases between the two ends. The CDR3 length is 12 residues. Germline-derived CDR1 and CDR2 are KGHSH and LQKENI. As DNA, the CDR3 is TGTGCCAGCTCACCCCGCACAGATACGCAGTATTTT. Translated: CASSPRTDTQYF.

V is TRBV7-5 and J is TRBJ2-1; the DNA was not used to check the table's D call, TRBD2. TRBV7-5 is classified as a pseudogene. The CDR3 spans 15 residues. The DNA for the CDR3 is TGTGCCAGCAGCACTGGACTAGGAGGTGGCAATGAGCAGTTCTTC. This sequence encodes CASSTGLGGGNEQFF.

V usage is TRBV14 and J usage is TRBJ2-2, with D unclear. V lost 1 base and J 6 bases, leaving 12 bases between the germline ends. The CDR3 totals 15 residues. CDR1 and CDR2 (germline): SGHDN, FVKESK. The CDR3 bases are TGTGCCAGCAGCCAAGCACTTGGAAACGCCGGGGAGCTGTTTTTT. The encoded protein is CASSQALGNAGELFF.

The CDR3 nucleotides read TGCAGCGTTGAGGCTGGGGGGCGAAACTATGGCTACACCTTC. It translates to CSVEAGGRNYGYTF. This rearrangement joins TRBV29-1 to TRBJ1-2; maybe TRBD1 (6 bases). Deletions cut 3 bases from V and 2 bases from J, with 13 bases between. The CDR3 length is 14 residues. Germline CDR1 and CDR2: SQVTM and ANQGSEA.

The rearrangement uses TRBV19 and TRBJ2-3; unclear D gene. The V end lost 4 bases, the J end lost 6 bases, and 8 bases lay between the germline ends. The CDR3 covers 12 residues. Germline-derived CDR1 and CDR2 are LNHDA and SQIVND (reference sequence). The CDR3 region is CASSRGSDTQYF. In nucleotides, the CDR3 is TGTGCCAGTAGTAGGGGTTCCGATACGCAGTATTTT.

By sample share, this clone is large. The chain carries TRBV11-3 and TRBJ2-7, with a possible D match to TRBD1 (7 bases). Germline assignment: CDR1 SGHNT and CDR2 YENEEA. The CDR3 runs 14 residues. V lost 7 bases and J 6 bases, leaving 19 bases between the germline ends. CDR3 sequence reads: CASNPGRGTREQYF. The DNA of the CDR3 is TGTGCCAGCAATCCCGGCAGGGGGACTCGCGAGCAGTACTTC. Full variable domain (rest looked up from reference TRBV11-3 and TRBJ2-7): EAGVVQSPRYKIIEKKQPVAFWCNPISGHNTLYWYLQNLGQGPELLIRYENEEAVDDSQLPKDRFSAERLKGVDSTLKIQPAELGDSAVYLCASNPGRGTREQYFGPGTRLTVT.

The J gene is TRBJ1-5, the V gene TRBV15; TRBD1 agrees at 7 bases. Germline V CDR1 and CDR2: LNHNV, YYDKDF (reference sequence). V was pared by 1 base and J by 6 bases, with 6 bases of the junction left unmatched. The CDR3 is 15 amino acids. The CDR3 loop is CATSRGQGDAQPQHF. The DNA of the CDR3 is TGTGCCACCAGCAGAGGACAGGGCGATGCTCAGCCCCAGCATTTT.

This chain connects TRBV18 to TRBJ1-1, with 8 bases that match TRBD1. V shed 2 bases, J shed 3 bases, and the junction held 5 bases outside the gene matches. The germline V gene has CDR1 KGHSH and CDR2 LQKENI. This CDR3 comprises 15 residues. CDR3 DNA sequence: TGTGCCAGCTCACCAAGGACAGGGAGTTACACTGAAGCTTTCTTT. Its translation is CASSPRTGSYTEAFF.

J is TRBJ2-1 and V is TRBV6-8; no clear D. Germline values: CDR1 MNHGY, CDR2 SAAAGT. V was clipped by 0 bases and J by 8 bases, with 5 bases between them. The CDR3 consists of 12 residues. CDR3 residues: CASSYSVHEQFF. CDR3 DNA sequence: TGTGCCAGCAGTTACTCAGTGCATGAGCAGTTCTTC.

The chain's CDR3 is CAWSLGQGRTYEQYF. CDR3 nucleotide sequence: TGTGCCTGGAGCCTAGGACAGGGGAGAACCTACGAGCAGTACTTC. J is TRBJ2-7 and V is TRBV30, with TRBD1 identical over 9 bases. Losses at the gene ends were 3 bases for V and 2 bases for J; bases not matched to a gene: 8. From germline, CDR1 is GTSNPN and CDR2 SVGIG (reference sequence). CDR3 length equals 15 residues.

The chain carries TRBV19 and TRBJ1-2, with D perhaps TRBD1 (6 bases). V lost 9 bases to trimming and J lost 4 bases, with 12 bases between them. The CDR3 runs 12 residues. Germline assignment: CDR1 LNHDA and CDR2 SQIVND (reference sequence). The CDR3: CASCPGVYGYTF. The DNA of the CDR3 is TGTGCCAGCTGTCCAGGGGTCTATGGCTACACCTTC. Drawing the rest from reference TRBV19 and TRBJ1-2, the complete variable domain is DGGITQSPKYLFRKEGQNVTLSCEQNLNHDAMYWYRQDPGQGLRLIYYSQIVNDFQKGDIAEGYSVSREKKESFPLTVTSAQKNPTAFYLCASCPGVYGYTFGSGTRLTVV.

This chain uses TRBV6-8 with TRBJ2-7; perhaps TRBD2 as D (5 bases). V lost 0 bases, J lost 8 bases, and 8 bases lay in between. This CDR3 region has 12 residues. The germline V gene encodes CDR1 MNHGY and CDR2 SAAAGT. CDR3 region: CASSYSAGKQYF. CDR3 coding DNA: TGTGCCAGCAGTTACTCCGCGGGCAAGCAGTACTTC.

The chain recombines TRBV5-1 with TRBJ2-5; possibly TRBD2 for D (6 bases). Germline-derived CDR1 and CDR2 are SGHRS and YFSETQ. V shed 3 bases and J shed 5 bases, with 17 bases lying between them. This CDR3 spans 15 amino acids. The CDR3 nucleotides read TGCGCCAGCAGCTCCGAAGGAGGGGATTGGGAGACCCAGTACTTC. This translates into CASSSEGGDWETQYF.